This TCR beta chain was captured in a study of T-cell memory formation after mild COVID-19. Turning to the study itself: There were largely donor-specific TCR clusters.

In this sample, this clonotype turned up a few times. Antigen specificity is unknown. TCRdb re-derived calls from the 5' RACE reads in MiXCR, one entry per CDR3 protein. The data contain roughly 600,000 distinct CDR3 sequences, approximately 19% of them seen just once; the ten biggest clones take up 12%. General study findings and limits: Day 15 to 85 contracting clones showed balanced CD4/CD8; later expanders leaned CD4+.

Trimming took 0 bases from V and 2 from J, leaving 6 bases between them. This CDR3 comprises 13 residues. Germline CDR1 DFQATT, CDR2 SNEGSKA (reference sequence). The source is an adult woman who had mild COVID-19 (a few samples of this study predate the infection). Cell type and time point are not known. Sequencing used PBMCs or a T cell subset sorted from them (not recorded which). This chain uses TRBV20-1 with TRBJ2-3, with no clear D. CDR3 residues: CSARDPTTDTQYF. CDR3 sequence (DNA): TGCAGTGCTAGAGATCCCACCACAGATACGCAGTATTTT.